The 30 T cell receptor beta chains given below trace back to one sample, sequenced in a study of patients and donors after allogeneic stem cell transplantation. TCRdb fed the RT-PCR reads into MiXCR, producing one record per CDR3 protein. The data show about 160,000 distinct CDR3 sequences, 24% seen once. The sample consisted of blood, either unsorted or a sorted T cell fraction (not recorded which). The receptors were sampled from a human donor who was either an allogeneic HSCT recipient or a stem cell or donor lymphocyte infusion donor (not recorded which). It is not recorded whose cells these are; they may come from a transplant donor.

The table lists this clonotype with a few counts. V usage is TRBV20-1 and J usage is TRBJ1-2; possibly TRBD1 for D (6 bases). CDR1 and CDR2 from the germline V gene are DFQATT and SNEGSKA (reference sequence). The ends were cut back, 6 bases at V and 3 bases at J, with 17 bases in the middle. This CDR3 has 14 residues. The chain's CDR3 is CSAGSGAGDYGYTF. CDR3 DNA sequence: TGCAGTGCCGGTTCAGGGGCCGGCGACTATGGCTACACCTTC.

A remark on this clonotype: Germline and junction disagree at one end, which may indicate a read error. The chain uses TRBV27 and TRBJ2-1; D is uncertain. The germline gives CDR1 MNHEY, CDR2 SMNVEV (reference sequence). This CDR3 has 13 residues. The CDR3 nucleotides read TGTGCCAGCAGTGGGCTAGAGCATACCAGTTTGAGCTTC. Its translation: CASSGLEHTSLSF.

The rearrangement links TRBV12-3 or TRBV12-4 to TRBJ2-2; maybe TRBD1 (6 bases). Trimming cost V 5 bases and J 5 bases, with 9 bases left between them. The CDR3 covers 13 residues. The CDR3 here is CASSGRGTGELFF. DNA for the CDR3: TGTGCCAGCAGTGGCAGGGGTACCGGGGAGCTGTTTTTT.

This clonotype was counted at least ten times. The chain couples TRBV4-3 to TRBJ2-7, with TRBD1 matching over 10 bases. This CDR3 has 16 residues. The junction had 9 bases not matched to a gene; V was cut back by 3 bases and J by 4 bases. Looked up from germline, CDR1 is LGHNA and CDR2 is YSLEER. The CDR3 DNA is TGCGCCAGCAGCCAGTATATGGGACAGGGGATGTACGAGCAGTACTTC. It translates to CASSQYMGQGMYEQYF.

This clonotype was counted once. The chain carries TRBV12-3 or TRBV12-4 and TRBJ2-7; D could derive from TRBD1 or TRBD2 (6 bases each). The CDR3 covers 15 residues. The ends were cut back, 0 bases at V and 3 bases at J, with 12 bases in the middle. DNA for the CDR3: TGTGCCAGCAGTTTAGCAGGGGGGCCCCTCTACGAGCAGTACTTC. It is translated as CASSLAGGPLYEQYF.

The chain uses TRBV11-2 and TRBJ2-1; D is tentatively TRBD1 or TRBD2 (6 bases each). The germline V and J ends were trimmed by 0 bases and 7 bases, with 13 bases remaining between them. This CDR3 has 15 amino acids. CDR1 is SGHAT and CDR2 is FQNNGV in the germline V gene. The CDR3 DNA is TGTGCCAGCAGCTTAGATTCGGGGGCATGGAATGAGCAGTTCTTC. Translated: CASSLDSGAWNEQFF. The full variable domain, with the rest looked up from reference TRBV11-2 and TRBJ2-1, is EAGVAQSPRYKIIEKRQSVAFWCNPISGHATLYWYQQILGQGPKLLIQFQNNGVVDDSQLPKDRFSAERLKGVDSTLKIQPAKLEDSAVYLCASSLDSGAWNEQFFGPGTRLTVL.

The V gene is TRBV6-1, the J gene TRBJ1-6, with 9 bases identical to TRBD1. The ends lost 4 bases at V and 8 bases at J; junction bases unmatched: 3. CDR1 is MNHNS, CDR2 SASEGT, per germline. The CDR3 covers 14 residues. The CDR3, as DNA: TGTGCCAGCAGTGCCCGGACAGGGGATTCACCCCTCCACTTT. Protein: CASSARTGDSPLHF.

The chain couples TRBV24-1 to TRBJ2-1, with TRBD2 identical over 7 bases. With V trimmed by 6 bases and J by 10 bases, 14 bases remained unmatched. The CDR3 spans 15 residues. CDR1 is KGHDR, CDR2 SFDVKD, per germline. The CDR3 region is CATSPPAGPSAEQFF. The DNA of the CDR3 is TGTGCCACCAGTCCTCCAGCGGGACCTTCGGCCGAGCAGTTCTTC.

This rearrangement joins TRBV6-2 or TRBV6-3 to TRBJ2-2, with D uncertain. Trimming left V 6 bases short and J 6 bases short, with 11 bases between. Germline V gene data show CDR1 as MNHEY and CDR2 as SVGEGT. CDR3 length equals 13 residues. The CDR3 reads CASSTDNPGELFF. In DNA form, the CDR3 reads TGTGCCAGCAGCACAGACAATCCCGGGGAGCTGTTTTTT.

J is TRBJ2-5 and V is TRBV6-5; unclear D gene. Trimming cost V 6 bases and J 6 bases, with 20 bases left between them. CDR1 MNHEY and CDR2 SVGAGI come from the germline V gene. CDR3 length: 15 residues. The CDR3 spells CASRSRTAGQQTQYF. The CDR3 DNA reads as TGTGCCAGCAGATCGCGCACGGCTGGTCAACAGACCCAGTACTTC.

In its sample, this clonotype was seen a few times. The rearrangement uses TRBV12-3 or TRBV12-4 and TRBJ1-5; D is possibly TRBD1 (6 bases). Trimming cost V 5 bases and J 3 bases, with 17 bases left between them. This CDR3 region has 16 residues. CDR3 sequence reads: CASSPQGLVHNQPQHF. As DNA, the CDR3 is TGTGCCAGCAGTCCGCAGGGGCTAGTCCACAATCAGCCCCAGCATTTT.

This sequence joins TRBV20-1 and TRBJ1-4; tentatively, D is TRBD1 (5 bases). The CDR3 extends over 13 amino acids. CDR1 is DFQATT, CDR2 SNEGSKA, per germline (reference sequence). The ends were cut back, 3 bases at V and 7 bases at J, with 12 bases in the middle. CDR3 loop: CSASSGEGEKLFF. The DNA of the CDR3 is TGCAGTGCTAGCTCGGGGGAGGGTGAAAAACTGTTTTTT.

This clonotype was counted a few times. This chain uses TRBV5-1 with TRBJ1-4, with D tentatively TRBD1 (5 bases). CDR3 length: 16 amino acids. The V end was cut by 1 base, the J end by 4 bases, with 14 bases between. Germline V gene lookup returns CDR1 SGHRS and CDR2 YFSETQ. CDR3 coding DNA: TGCGCCAGCAGCTTGTCAGTAGGACAAGTTAATGAAAAACTGTTTTTT. Protein product: CASSLSVGQVNEKLFF.

The chain recombines TRBV12-3 or TRBV12-4 with TRBJ2-5; 8 positions match TRBD2. With 4 bases clipped from V and 3 bases from J, the junction kept 1 base outside the gene matches. The CDR3 contains 13 residues. Written as DNA, the CDR3 is TGTGCCAGCAGTTATAGCGGGGAAGAGACCCAGTACTTC. Protein sequence: CASSYSGEETQYF.

The J gene is TRBJ2-7, the V gene TRBV6-6, with TRBD2 matching over 11 bases. J lost 5 bases, V lost 4 bases, and 7 bases had no gene match. There are 15 residues in the CDR3. The V gene's germline CDR1 is MNHNY and CDR2 SVGAGI (reference sequence). CDR3 protein: CASSSALAGADEQYF. For the CDR3, the DNA is TGTGCCAGCAGTTCAGCACTAGCGGGAGCGGACGAGCAGTACTTC.

The V and J genes are TRBV29-1 and TRBJ1-2; TRBD1 might be the D (6 bases). Trimming left V 4 bases short and J 10 bases short, with 16 bases between. The CDR3 is made up of 12 amino acids. The germline gives CDR1 SQVTM, CDR2 ANQGSEA. CDR3 in amino acids: CSVVTQGNAYTF. CDR3 nucleotide sequence: TGCAGCGTTGTAACCCAGGGGAATGCCTACACCTTC.

V and J are TRBV12-3 or TRBV12-4 and TRBJ2-3; 9 bases fit TRBD1. Unmatched junction bases numbered 0, after V lost 5 bases and J lost 3 bases. The CDR3 runs to 13 residues. CDR3 DNA: TGTGCCAGCAGTGACAGGGGGACAGATACGCAGTATTTT. Its translation: CASSDRGTDTQYF.

This clonotype was detected only a few times. The chain carries TRBV12-3 or TRBV12-4 and TRBJ2-2; D is ambiguous. V shed 6 bases and J shed 3 bases, with 11 bases lying between them. The CDR3 length is 14 residues. The CDR3 DNA reads TGTGCCAGCAGCTCAACAGACTACACCGGGGAGCTGTTTTTT. Residues: CASSSTDYTGELFF.

A few counts support this clonotype. The V gene is TRBV5-1, the J gene TRBJ1-1, with TRBD1 matching 7 bases. V was pared by 0 bases and J by 3 bases, with 5 bases of the junction left unmatched. Per the germline V gene, CDR1 is SGHRS and CDR2 is YFSETQ. This CDR3 has 15 residues. CDR3 sequence: CASSLGQGTDTEAFF. CDR3 nucleotide sequence: TGCGCCAGCAGCTTGGGACAGGGAACTGACACTGAAGCTTTCTTT.

This clonotype was recorded a few times. The CDR3 sequence is CASSQTPTSTDTQYF. The CDR3 bases are TGCGCCAGCAGCCAAACGCCGACTAGCACAGATACGCAGTATTTT. The genes are TRBV4-1 and TRBJ2-3; D uncertain. V was pared by 2 bases and J by 0 bases, with 9 bases between. The CDR3 length is 15 residues. Looked up from germline, CDR1 is MGHRA and CDR2 is YSYEKL.

The CDR3: CASSPPSAGPLGEQYF. CDR3 nucleotides: TGTGCCAGCAGTCCTCCTTCGGCGGGTCCGTTGGGGGAGCAGTACTTC. This rearrangement joins TRBV6-5 to TRBJ2-7; D possibly corresponds to TRBD2 (5 bases). V was cut by 5 bases and J by 7 bases, with 24 bases left in between. Germline V gene data show CDR1 as MNHEY and CDR2 as SVGAGI. This CDR3 comprises 16 residues.

The table lists this clonotype with a few counts. V and J are TRBV30 and TRBJ2-1; D unresolved. The V gene lost 1 base and the J gene lost 4 bases, with 8 bases spanning the gap. The germline CDR1 and CDR2 sequences are GTSNPN and SVGIG (reference sequence). The length of the CDR3 is 13 residues. CDR3 protein: CAWSAGEYNEQFF. As DNA, the CDR3 is TGTGCCTGGAGTGCTGGAGAGTACAATGAGCAGTTCTTC.

This clonotype was seen at least ten times. The chain recombines TRBV29-1 with TRBJ1-1; unclear D gene. Trimming pared 4 bases from V and 4 bases from J, leaving 4 bases between. The V gene's germline CDR1 is SQVTM and CDR2 ANQGSEA. The CDR3 totals 10 residues. CDR3 sequence: CSVAITEAFF. CDR3 DNA sequence: TGCAGCGTTGCGATCACTGAAGCTTTCTTT. Variable domain in full (rest from reference TRBV29-1 and TRBJ1-1): SAVISQKPSRDICQRGTSLTIQCQVDSQVTMMFWYRQQPGQSLTLIATANQGSEATYESGFVIDKFPISRPNLTFSTLTVSNMSPEDSSIYLCSVAITEAFFGQGTRLTVV.

This clonotype was observed a few times. The J gene is TRBJ1-2, the V gene TRBV12-3 or TRBV12-4, with no clear D. With 2 bases removed from V and 3 bases from J, the gap between germline ends came to 7 bases. This CDR3 has 13 amino acids. CDR3 protein: CASSLSGYYGYTF. Written as DNA, the CDR3 is TGTGCCAGCAGTTTATCAGGCTACTATGGCTACACCTTC.

CDR3 DNA sequence: TGTGCCAGCAGTTTAGGAGGACAGGACCTAGCCAAAAACATTCAGTACTTC. The encoded protein is CASSLGGQDLAKNIQYF. The rearrangement links TRBV12-3 or TRBV12-4 to TRBJ2-4; 7 nucleotides match TRBD1. V trimming: 1 base; J trimming: 0 bases; junction bases outside the gene matches: 6. The CDR3 totals 17 residues.

This clonotype has more than one count but fewer than ten. This sequence joins TRBV11-2 and TRBJ1-2; tentative D call: TRBD1 (6 bases). Germline CDR1 SGHAT, CDR2 FQNNGV. The CDR3 sequence is 15 residues long. The V end lost 5 bases, the J end lost 3 bases, and 16 bases lay between the germline ends. Here the CDR3 reads CASSHPDSYYYGYTF. CDR3 in DNA: TGTGCCAGCAGCCATCCGGACAGTTATTACTATGGCTACACCTTC.

This chain joins TRBV30 and TRBJ1-1; no definite D call. Deletions cut 0 bases from V and 0 bases from J, with 5 bases between. Germline V gene lookup returns CDR1 GTSNPN and CDR2 SVGIG (reference sequence). The CDR3 has 13 residues. CDR3: CAWSVHLNTEAFF. The DNA for the CDR3 is TGTGCCTGGAGTGTACATCTGAACACTGAAGCTTTCTTT.

This chain connects TRBV10-3 to TRBJ2-5; 9 nucleotides line up with TRBD1. Trimming removed 3 bases from V and 1 base from J; junction bases left unmatched: 6. The length of the CDR3 is 16 residues. CDR1 is ENHRY and CDR2 is SYGVKD in the germline V gene. The CDR3 is CAISDPDRGGQETQYF. As DNA, the CDR3 is TGTGCCATCAGTGACCCCGACAGGGGGGGCCAAGAGACCCAGTACTTC.

This rearrangement joins TRBV28 to TRBJ1-2; tentatively, D is TRBD1 (6 bases). Germline V gene lookup returns CDR1 MDHEN and CDR2 SYDVKM. With 8 bases removed from V and 8 bases from J, the gap between germline ends came to 18 bases. This CDR3 region has 13 residues. The CDR3 nucleotides read TGTGCCAGCCTCCCGGGGGGGGGGACAGGCTACACCTTC. The encoded protein is CASLPGGGTGYTF.

The chain links TRBV6-6 to TRBJ1-1, with D possibly matching TRBD1 (5 bases). The germline V and J ends were trimmed by 0 bases and 5 bases, with 22 bases remaining between them. The CDR3 has 18 residues. Germline lookup yields CDR1 MNHNY and CDR2 SVGAGI (reference sequence). CDR3 region: CASSYSTLRGADATEAFF. For the CDR3, the DNA is TGTGCCAGCAGTTACTCGACCCTGAGGGGCGCGGATGCTACTGAAGCTTTCTTT.